This paragraph reports one T cell receptor (beta chain). Its antigen is unidentified. MiXCR, applied by TCRdb to the reads, yields one record per CDR3 protein. The table has about 330,000 distinct CDR3 sequences, approximately 30% seen once; the top ten hold approximately 12%. The data originate from a study of T cell repertoires in cytomegalovirus infection. Notes on the study in general: The ex vivo response showed dominance by HLA-C-restricted CMV-specific TCR beta clonotypes. Pooled public TCR beta family frequency picked out CMV carriers with the relevant HLA.

The CDR3 totals 15 residues. Trimming pared 0 bases from V and 6 bases from J, leaving 13 bases between. Germline CDR1 reads MGHRA; CDR2 reads YSYEKL. The TCR was taken from a human donor in good health (CMV status not recorded). Some clones in this sample may be carry-over from other donors' samples. The rearrangement links TRBV4-1 to TRBJ2-3; D is perhaps TRBD2 (5 bases). The sample consisted of cultured PBMCs, taken from culture after CMV antigen stimulation. CDR3 DNA sequence: TGCGCCAGCAGCCAAGAGGGAGACGTGGGGGATACGCAGTATTTT. It specifies CASSQEGDVGDTQYF.